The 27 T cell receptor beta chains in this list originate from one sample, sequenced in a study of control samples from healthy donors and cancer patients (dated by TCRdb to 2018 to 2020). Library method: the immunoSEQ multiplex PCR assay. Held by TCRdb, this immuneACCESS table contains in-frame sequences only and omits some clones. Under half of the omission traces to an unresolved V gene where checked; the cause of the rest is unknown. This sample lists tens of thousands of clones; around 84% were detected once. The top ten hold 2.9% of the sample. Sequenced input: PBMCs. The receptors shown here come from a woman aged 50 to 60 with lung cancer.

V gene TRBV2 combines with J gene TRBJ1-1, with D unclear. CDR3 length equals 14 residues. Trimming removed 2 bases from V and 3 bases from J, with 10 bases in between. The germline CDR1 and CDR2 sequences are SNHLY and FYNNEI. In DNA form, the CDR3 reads TGTGCCAGCAGTGAATCGACTAGGTACACTGAAGCTTTCTTT. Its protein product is CASSESTRYTEAFF.

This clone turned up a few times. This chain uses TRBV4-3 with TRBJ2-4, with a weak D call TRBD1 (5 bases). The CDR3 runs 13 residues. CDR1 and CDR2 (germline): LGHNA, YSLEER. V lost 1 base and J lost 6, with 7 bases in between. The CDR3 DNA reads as TGCGCCAGCAGCCAAGGCAGGGCAAACATTCAGTACTTC. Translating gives CASSQGRANIQYF.

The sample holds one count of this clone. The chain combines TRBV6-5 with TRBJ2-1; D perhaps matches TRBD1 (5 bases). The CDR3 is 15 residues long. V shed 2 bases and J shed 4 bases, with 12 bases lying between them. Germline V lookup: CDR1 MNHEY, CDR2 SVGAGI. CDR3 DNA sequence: TGTGCCAGCAGTTACGGCAGGGCCAGATACAATGAGCAGTTCTTC. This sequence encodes CASSYGRARYNEQFF.

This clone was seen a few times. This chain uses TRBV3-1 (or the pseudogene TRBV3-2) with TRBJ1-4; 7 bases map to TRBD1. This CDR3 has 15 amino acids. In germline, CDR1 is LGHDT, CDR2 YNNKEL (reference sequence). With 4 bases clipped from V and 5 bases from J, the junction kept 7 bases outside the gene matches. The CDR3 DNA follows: TGTGCCAGCAGCCCTTGGACAGGACAAAATGAAAAACTGTTTTTT. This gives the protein CASSPWTGQNEKLFF.

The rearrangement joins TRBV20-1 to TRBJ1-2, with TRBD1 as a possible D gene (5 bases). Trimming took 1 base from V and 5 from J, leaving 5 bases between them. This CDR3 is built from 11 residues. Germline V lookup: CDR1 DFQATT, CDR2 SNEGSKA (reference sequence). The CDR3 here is CSARGQYGYTF. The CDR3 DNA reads TGCAGTGCTAGAGGACAGTATGGCTACACCTTC.

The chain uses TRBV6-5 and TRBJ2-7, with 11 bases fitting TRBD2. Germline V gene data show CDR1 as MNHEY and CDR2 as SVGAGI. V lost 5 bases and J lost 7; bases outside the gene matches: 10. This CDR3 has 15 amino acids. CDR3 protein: CASSPNSGGAGEQYF. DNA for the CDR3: TGTGCCAGCAGTCCCAATAGCGGGGGGGCAGGGGAGCAGTACTTC.

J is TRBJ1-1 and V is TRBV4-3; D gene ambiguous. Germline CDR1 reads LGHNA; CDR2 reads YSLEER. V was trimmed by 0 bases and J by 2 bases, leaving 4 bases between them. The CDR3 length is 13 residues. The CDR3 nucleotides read TGCGCCAGCAGCCAAGAGCCTAACACTGAAGCTTTCTTT. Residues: CASSQEPNTEAFF.

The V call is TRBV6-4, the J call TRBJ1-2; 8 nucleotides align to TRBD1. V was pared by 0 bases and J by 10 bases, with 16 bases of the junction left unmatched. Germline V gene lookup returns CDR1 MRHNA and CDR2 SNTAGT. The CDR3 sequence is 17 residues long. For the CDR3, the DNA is TGTGCCAGCAGTGACTCGGGACAGGTCCTTTCTATGAGAGACTACACCTTC. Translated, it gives CASSDSGQVLSMRDYTF.

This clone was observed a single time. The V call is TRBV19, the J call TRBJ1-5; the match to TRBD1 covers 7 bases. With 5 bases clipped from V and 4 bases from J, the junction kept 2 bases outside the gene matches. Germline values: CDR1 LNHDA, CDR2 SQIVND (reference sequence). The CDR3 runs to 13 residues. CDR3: CASSPTGNQPQHF. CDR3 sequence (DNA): TGTGCCAGTAGTCCGACAGGGAATCAGCCCCAGCATTTT.

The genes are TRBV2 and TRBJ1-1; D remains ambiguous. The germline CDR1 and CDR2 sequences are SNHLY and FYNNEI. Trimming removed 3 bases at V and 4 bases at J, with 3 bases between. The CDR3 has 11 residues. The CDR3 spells CASSDTTEAFF. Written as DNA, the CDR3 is TGTGCCAGCAGTGATACCACTGAAGCTTTCTTT.

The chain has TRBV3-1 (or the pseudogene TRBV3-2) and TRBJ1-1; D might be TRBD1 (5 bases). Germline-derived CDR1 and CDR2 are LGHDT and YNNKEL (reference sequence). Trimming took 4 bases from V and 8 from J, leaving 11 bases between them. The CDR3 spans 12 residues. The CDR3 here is CASSLGQTEAFF. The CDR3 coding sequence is TGTGCCAGCAGCCTAGGACAAACCGAAGCTTTCTTT.

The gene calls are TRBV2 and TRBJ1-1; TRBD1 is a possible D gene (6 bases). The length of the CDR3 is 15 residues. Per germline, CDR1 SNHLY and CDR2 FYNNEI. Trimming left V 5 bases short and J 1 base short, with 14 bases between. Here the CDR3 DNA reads TGTGCCAGCAGTAGTGACAGGTCGACGAACACTGAAGCTTTCTTT. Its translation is CASSSDRSTNTEAFF.

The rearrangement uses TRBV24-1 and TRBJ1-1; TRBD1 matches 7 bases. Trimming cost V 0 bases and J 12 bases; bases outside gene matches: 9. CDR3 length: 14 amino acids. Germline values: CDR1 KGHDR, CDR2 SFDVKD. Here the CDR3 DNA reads TGTGCCACCAGTGATTTGACCGGGACAGATCGAACTTTCTTT. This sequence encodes CATSDLTGTDRTFF.

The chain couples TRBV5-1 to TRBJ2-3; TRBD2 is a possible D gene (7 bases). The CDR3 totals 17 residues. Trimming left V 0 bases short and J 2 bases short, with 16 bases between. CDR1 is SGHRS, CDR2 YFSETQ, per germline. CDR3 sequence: CASSLDGSGGTTDTQYF. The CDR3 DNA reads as TGCGCCAGCAGCTTGGACGGGTCGGGGGGCACCACAGATACGCAGTATTTT.

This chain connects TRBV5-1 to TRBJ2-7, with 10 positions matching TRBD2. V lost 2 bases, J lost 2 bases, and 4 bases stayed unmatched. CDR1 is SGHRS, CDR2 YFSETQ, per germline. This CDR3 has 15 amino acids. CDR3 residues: CASSFLAGAAYEQYF. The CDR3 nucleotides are TGCGCCAGCAGCTTCCTAGCGGGGGCGGCCTACGAGCAGTACTTC.

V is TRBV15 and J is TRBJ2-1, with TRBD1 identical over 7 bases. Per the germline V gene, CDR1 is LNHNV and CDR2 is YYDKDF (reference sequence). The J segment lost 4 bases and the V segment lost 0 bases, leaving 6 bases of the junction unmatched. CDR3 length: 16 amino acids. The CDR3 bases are TGTGCCACCAGCAGAGATGGGCAGGGACAGTACAATGAGCAGTTCTTC. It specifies CATSRDGQGQYNEQFF.

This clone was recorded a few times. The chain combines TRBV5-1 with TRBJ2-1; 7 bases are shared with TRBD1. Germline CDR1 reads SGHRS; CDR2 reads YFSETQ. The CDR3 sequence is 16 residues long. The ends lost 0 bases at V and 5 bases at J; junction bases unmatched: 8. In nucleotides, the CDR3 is TGCGCCAGCAGCTTGGTCCCGGACAGGATGAACAATGAGCAGTTCTTC. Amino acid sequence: CASSLVPDRMNNEQFF.

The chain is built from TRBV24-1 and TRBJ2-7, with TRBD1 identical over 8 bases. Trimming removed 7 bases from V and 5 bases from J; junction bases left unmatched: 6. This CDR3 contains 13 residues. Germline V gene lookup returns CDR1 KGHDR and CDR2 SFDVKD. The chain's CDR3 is CATSRTGHDEQYF. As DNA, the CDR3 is TGTGCCACCAGCCGGACAGGGCATGACGAGCAGTACTTC.

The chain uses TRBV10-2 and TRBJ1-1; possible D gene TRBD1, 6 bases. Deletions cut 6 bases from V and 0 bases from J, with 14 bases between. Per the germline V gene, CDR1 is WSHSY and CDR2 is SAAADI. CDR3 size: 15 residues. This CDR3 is CASRSGTLMNTEAFF. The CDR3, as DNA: TGCGCCAGCAGATCCGGGACACTTATGAACACTGAAGCTTTCTTT.

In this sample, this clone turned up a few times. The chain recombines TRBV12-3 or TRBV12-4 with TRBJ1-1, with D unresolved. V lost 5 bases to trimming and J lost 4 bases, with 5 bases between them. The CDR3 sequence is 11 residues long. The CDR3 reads CASSRSTEAFF. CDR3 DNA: TGTGCCAGCAGTCGGTCCACTGAAGCTTTCTTT.

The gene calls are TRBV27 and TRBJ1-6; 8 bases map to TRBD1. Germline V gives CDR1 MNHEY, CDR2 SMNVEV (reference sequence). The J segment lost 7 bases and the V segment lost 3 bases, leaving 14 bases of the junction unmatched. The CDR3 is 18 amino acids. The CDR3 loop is CASSLGQVPITANSPLHF. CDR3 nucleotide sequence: TGTGCCAGCAGTTTGGGACAGGTACCCATCACCGCGAATTCACCCCTCCACTTT.

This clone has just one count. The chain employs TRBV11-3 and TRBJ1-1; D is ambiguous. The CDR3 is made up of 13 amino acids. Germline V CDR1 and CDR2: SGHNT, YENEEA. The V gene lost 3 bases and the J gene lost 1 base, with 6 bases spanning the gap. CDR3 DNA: TGTGCCAGCAGCTTCGAAGAGAACACTGAAGCTTTCTTT. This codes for CASSFEENTEAFF.

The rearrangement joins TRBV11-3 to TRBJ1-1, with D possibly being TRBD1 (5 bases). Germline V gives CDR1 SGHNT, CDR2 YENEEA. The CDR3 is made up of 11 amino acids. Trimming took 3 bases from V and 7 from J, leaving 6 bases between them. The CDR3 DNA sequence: TGTGCCAGCAGCTTGCAGGGTGAAGCTTTCTTT. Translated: CASSLQGEAFF.

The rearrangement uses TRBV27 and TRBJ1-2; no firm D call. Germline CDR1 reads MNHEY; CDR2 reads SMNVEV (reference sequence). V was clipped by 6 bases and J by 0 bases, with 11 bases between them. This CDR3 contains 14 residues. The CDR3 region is CASRPGGTNYGYTF. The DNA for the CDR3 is TGTGCCAGCAGGCCCGGAGGGACTAACTATGGCTACACCTTC.

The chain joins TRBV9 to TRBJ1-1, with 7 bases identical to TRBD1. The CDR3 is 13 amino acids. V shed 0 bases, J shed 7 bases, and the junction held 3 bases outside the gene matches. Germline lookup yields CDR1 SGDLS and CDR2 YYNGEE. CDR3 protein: CASSVAGGGEAFF. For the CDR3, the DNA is TGTGCCAGCAGCGTAGCAGGGGGTGGTGAAGCTTTCTTT.

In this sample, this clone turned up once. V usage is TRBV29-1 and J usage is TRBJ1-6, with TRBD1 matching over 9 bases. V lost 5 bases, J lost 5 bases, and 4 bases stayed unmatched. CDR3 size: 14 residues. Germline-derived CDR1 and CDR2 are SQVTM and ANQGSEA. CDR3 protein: CSVSGTGNNSPLHF. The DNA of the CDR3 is TGCAGCGTTTCCGGGACAGGGAATAATTCACCCCTCCACTTT.

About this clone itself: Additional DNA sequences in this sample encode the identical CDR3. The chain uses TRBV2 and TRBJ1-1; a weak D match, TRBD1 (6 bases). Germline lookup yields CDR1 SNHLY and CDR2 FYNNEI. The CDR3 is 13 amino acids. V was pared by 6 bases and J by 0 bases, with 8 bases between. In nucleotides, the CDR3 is TGTGCCAGCAGGGACAGCCTGAACACTGAAGCTTTCTTT. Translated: CASRDSLNTEAFF.